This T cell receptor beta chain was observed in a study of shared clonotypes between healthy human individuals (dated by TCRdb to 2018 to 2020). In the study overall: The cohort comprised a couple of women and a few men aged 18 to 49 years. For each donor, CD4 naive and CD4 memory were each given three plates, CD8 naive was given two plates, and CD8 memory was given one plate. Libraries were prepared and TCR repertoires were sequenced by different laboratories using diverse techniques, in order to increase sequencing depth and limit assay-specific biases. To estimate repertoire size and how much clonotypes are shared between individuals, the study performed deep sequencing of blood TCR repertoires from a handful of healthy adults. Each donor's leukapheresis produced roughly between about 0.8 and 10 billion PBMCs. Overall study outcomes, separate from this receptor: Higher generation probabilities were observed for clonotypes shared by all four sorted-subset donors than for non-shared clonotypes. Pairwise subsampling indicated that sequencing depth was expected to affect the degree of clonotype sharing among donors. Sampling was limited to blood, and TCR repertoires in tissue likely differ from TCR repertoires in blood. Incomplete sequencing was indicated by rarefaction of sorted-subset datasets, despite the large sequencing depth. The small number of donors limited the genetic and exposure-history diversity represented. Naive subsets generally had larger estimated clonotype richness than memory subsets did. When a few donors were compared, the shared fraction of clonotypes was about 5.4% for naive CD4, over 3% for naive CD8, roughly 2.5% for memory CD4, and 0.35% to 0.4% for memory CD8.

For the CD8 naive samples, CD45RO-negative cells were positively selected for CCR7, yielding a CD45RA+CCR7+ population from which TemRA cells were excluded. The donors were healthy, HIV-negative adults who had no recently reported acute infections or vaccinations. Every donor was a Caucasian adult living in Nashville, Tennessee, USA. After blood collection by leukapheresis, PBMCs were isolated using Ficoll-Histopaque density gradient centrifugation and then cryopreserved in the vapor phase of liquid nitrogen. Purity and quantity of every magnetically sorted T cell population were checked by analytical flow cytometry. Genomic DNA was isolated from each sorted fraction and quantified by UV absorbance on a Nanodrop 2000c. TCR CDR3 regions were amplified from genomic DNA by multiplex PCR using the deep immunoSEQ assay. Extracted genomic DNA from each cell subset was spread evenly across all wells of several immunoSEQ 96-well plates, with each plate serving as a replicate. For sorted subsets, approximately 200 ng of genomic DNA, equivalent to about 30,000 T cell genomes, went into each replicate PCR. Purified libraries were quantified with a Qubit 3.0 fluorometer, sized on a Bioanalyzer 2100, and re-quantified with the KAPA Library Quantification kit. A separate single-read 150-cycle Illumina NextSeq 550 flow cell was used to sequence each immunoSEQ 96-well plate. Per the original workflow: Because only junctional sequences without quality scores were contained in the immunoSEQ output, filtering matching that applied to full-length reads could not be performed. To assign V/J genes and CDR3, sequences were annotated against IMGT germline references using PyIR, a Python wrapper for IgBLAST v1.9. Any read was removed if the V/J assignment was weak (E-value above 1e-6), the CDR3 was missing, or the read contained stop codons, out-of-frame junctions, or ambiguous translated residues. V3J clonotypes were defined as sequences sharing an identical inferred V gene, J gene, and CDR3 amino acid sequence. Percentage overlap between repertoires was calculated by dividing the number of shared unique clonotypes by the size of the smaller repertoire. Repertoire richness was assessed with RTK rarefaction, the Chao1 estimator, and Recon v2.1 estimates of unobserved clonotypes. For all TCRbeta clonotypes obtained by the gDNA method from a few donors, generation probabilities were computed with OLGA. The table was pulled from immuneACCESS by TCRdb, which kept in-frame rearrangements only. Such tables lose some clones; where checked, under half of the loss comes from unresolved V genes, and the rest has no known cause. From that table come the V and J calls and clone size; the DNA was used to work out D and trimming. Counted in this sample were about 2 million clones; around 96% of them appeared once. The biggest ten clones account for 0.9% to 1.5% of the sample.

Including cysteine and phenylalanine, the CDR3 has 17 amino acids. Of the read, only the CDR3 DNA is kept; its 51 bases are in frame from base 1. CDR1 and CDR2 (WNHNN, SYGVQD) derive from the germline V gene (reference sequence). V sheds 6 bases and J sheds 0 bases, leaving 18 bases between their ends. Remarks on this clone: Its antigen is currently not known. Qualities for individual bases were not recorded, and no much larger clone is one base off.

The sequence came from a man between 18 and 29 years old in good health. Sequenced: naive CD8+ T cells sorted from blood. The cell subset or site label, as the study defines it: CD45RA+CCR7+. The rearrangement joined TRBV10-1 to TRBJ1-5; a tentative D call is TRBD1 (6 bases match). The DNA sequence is TGCGCCAGCAGGCTGTCGGGGGGGGACAATAGCAATCAGCCCCAGCATTTT. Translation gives CASRLSGGDNSNQPQHF.